This T cell receptor (beta chain) was recorded in a study of blood T cell repertoires in COVID-19. Study-level information: The United States, Italy and Spain supplied acute and convalescent COVID-19 samples.

In the original workflow: Amplification of reference gene primers provided the estimated nucleated cell counts. Sequencing was performed with immunoSEQ multiplex PCR; in TCRdb, only in-frame clones are kept and a portion is missing. The V and J calls and clone size were taken over from that table, and D and trimming were inferred from the DNA. This sample has around 280,000 clones, with around 90% found just once. The CDR3 consists of 15 residues. V lost 6 bases and J lost 5; bases outside the gene matches: 7. Germline CDR1 and CDR2: SQVTM and ANQGSEA. Cohort placement rested on clinical history that participants reported themselves.

The clonotype comes from a woman under 30 with acute COVID-19. The sample was PBMCs or T cells enriched from blood (not recorded which). V is TRBV29-1 and J is TRBJ2-5; 15 positions match TRBD2. DNA of the CDR3: TGCAGCGTGGGACTAGCGGGAGGAAGTGAGGAGACCCAGTACTTC. As protein: CSVGLAGGSEETQYF.